Included here is one T cell receptor beta chain sequence, with context. Trimming shortened V by 6 bases and J by 0 bases, and 15 bases separated the two germline ends. The CDR3 is 15 amino acids. From germline, CDR1 is ENHRY and CDR2 SYGVKD. Sample-barcoded 5' priming and a J-beta primer mix drove a second PCR of 7 to 11 cycles. Using its own MiXCR run on the 5' RACE reads, TCRdb lists one record per CDR3 protein. The sample has about 720,000 distinct CDR3 sequences; about a fifth are singletons. The data originate from a study of blood T cells in healthy people across ages. The sample consisted of blood. The sequence derives from a man in his 70s in good health. The rearrangement links TRBV10-3 to TRBJ2-7; no clear D. The CDR3 DNA is TGTGCCATCAGCGCTGACACCCAGAGCTCCTACGAGCAGTACTTC. It yields the protein CAISADTQSSYEQYF.